This T cell receptor beta chain was found in a study of T-cell memory formation after mild COVID-19. TCRdb reprocessed the 5' RACE reads via MiXCR and lists one record per CDR3 protein. The profile covers over 150,000 distinct CDR3 sequences, with around 20% appearing a single time and about 4% taken by the ten largest. Sequenced sample: PBMCs or a T cell subset sorted from them (not recorded which). The sequence was obtained from a man between 18 and 35 years old who had mild COVID-19 (a few samples of this study predate the infection). Cell type and time point are not known.

The CDR3: CATSREGRPYEQYV. The DNA of the CDR3 is TGTGCCACCAGCAGAGAAGGCCGCCCTTACGAGCAGTACGTC. J is TRBJ2-7 and V is TRBV15, with unresolved D. The V end lost 0 bases, the J end lost 4 bases, and 10 bases lay between the germline ends. There are 14 residues in the CDR3. Germline-derived CDR1 and CDR2 are LNHNV and YYDKDF (reference sequence).